The text below deals with one TCR beta chain. These data are taken from a study of technical replicates of blood from a few donors. Profiled with immunoSEQ multiplex PCR; TCRdb holds only in-frame clones, not every one. In the table there are approximately 94,000 clones, 90% to 97% of which are singletons. The CDR3 spans 14 residues. V was cut by 4 bases and J by 0 bases, with 11 bases left in between. Germline V gives CDR1 SGDLS, CDR2 YYNGEE. This chain links TRBV9 with TRBJ2-7, with TRBD1 as a possible D gene (5 bases). The receptor comes from a human donor in good health. Material for sequencing was T cells isolated from PBMCs. CDR3 nucleotide sequence: TGTGCCAGCAGCCCAAAGACAGCCTCCTACGAGCAGTACTTC. Encoded protein: CASSPKTASYEQYF. Full variable domain (outside the CDR3, taken from reference TRBV9 and TRBJ2-7): DSGVTQTPKHLITATGQRVTLRCSPRSGDLSVYWYQQSLDQGLQFLIQYYNGEERAKGNILERFSAQQFPDLHSELNLSSLELGDSALYFCASSPKTASYEQYFGPGTRLTVT.